The 30 T cell receptor beta chains given below trace back to one sample, sequenced in a study of blood T cell repertoires in COVID-19. The method was immunoSEQ multiplex PCR; TCRdb's version includes in-frame clones alone and lacks a portion of them. The sample includes about 480,000 clones, 89% of them seen just once. Source material: peripheral blood. These receptors all stem from a man between 18 and 35 years old with COVID-19, enrolled during active disease.

The CDR3 loop is CASSSSGGSSYEQYF. The DNA for the CDR3 is TGTGCCAGCAGCTCTAGCGGGGGGTCCTCCTACGAGCAGTACTTC. The chain recombines TRBV3-1 (or the pseudogene TRBV3-2) with TRBJ2-7, with 11 bases matching TRBD2. Trimming cost V 5 bases and J 0 bases; bases outside gene matches: 3. Germline CDR1 reads LGHDT; CDR2 reads YNNKEL (reference sequence). This CDR3 spans 15 amino acids.

The chain recombines TRBV29-1 with TRBJ1-1, with D perhaps matching TRBD1 (5 bases). Germline V gene sequence: CDR1 SQVTM, CDR2 ANQGSEA. Trimming pared 6 bases from V and 0 bases from J, leaving 11 bases between. This CDR3 is built from 13 residues. The chain's CDR3 is CSVAGTLNTEAFF. In DNA form, the CDR3 reads TGCAGCGTCGCGGGGACTCTGAACACTGAAGCTTTCTTT.

The V gene is TRBV19, the J gene TRBJ2-6, with D perhaps matching TRBD1 (5 bases). Trimming removed 6 bases at V and 2 bases at J, with 8 bases between. The CDR3 extends over 14 amino acids. In germline, CDR1 is LNHDA, CDR2 SQIVND (reference sequence). Here the CDR3 DNA reads TGTGCCAGTAGCGACAGAGCTGGGGCCAACGTCCTGACTTTC. Residues: CASSDRAGANVLTF. The full variable domain, in which reference TRBV19 and TRBJ2-6 provide the parts outside the CDR3, is DGGITQSPKYLFRKEGQNVTLSCEQNLNHDAMYWYRQDPGQGLRLIYYSQIVNDFQKGDIAEGYSVSREKKESFPLTVTSAQKNPTAFYLCASSDRAGANVLTFGAGSRLTVL.

The CDR3 loop is CASSIGQGYAQPQHF. The CDR3 bases are TGTGCCAGTAGTATCGGACAGGGATATGCTCAGCCCCAGCATTTT. The gene calls are TRBV19 and TRBJ1-5, with 8 bases aligning to TRBD1. The germline V gene encodes CDR1 LNHDA and CDR2 SQIVND (reference sequence). The CDR3 is 15 residues long. Trimming removed 3 bases from V and 6 bases from J; junction bases left unmatched: 7.

V gene TRBV6-5 combines with J gene TRBJ1-2; possible D gene TRBD1, 5 bases. Germline V gene sequence: CDR1 MNHEY, CDR2 SVGAGI. CDR3 length equals 15 residues. V was pared by 4 bases and J by 6 bases, with 18 bases between. In DNA, the CDR3 is TGTGCCAGCAGTTCCCCCTCAGGGCGGTGGGATGGCTACACCTTC. This encodes CASSSPSGRWDGYTF.

This chain connects TRBV5-1 to TRBJ2-7, with a weak D call TRBD2 (5 bases). The CDR3 consists of 11 residues. The V end was cut by 2 bases, the J end by 12 bases, with 12 bases between. CDR1 and CDR2 (germline): SGHRS, YFSETQ. The CDR3 DNA follows: TGCGCCAGCAGCTTAGTACTAGAATCGTACTTC. Protein: CASSLVLESYF.

V and J are TRBV2 and TRBJ2-7, with TRBD1 identical over 7 bases. Germline CDR1 is SNHLY and CDR2 is FYNNEI. CDR3 length: 14 amino acids. Trimming removed 5 bases from V and 4 bases from J; junction bases left unmatched: 8. CDR3 sequence: CASSTPGTVYEQYF. In nucleotides, the CDR3 is TGTGCCAGCAGTACACCAGGGACAGTTTACGAGCAGTACTTC.

The CDR3 nucleotides read TGTGCCAGCAGGCAGGGGGCTCGGACTGAAGCTTTCTTT. Translated: CASRQGARTEAFF. The J gene is TRBJ1-1, the V gene TRBV6-5, with 8 positions matching TRBD1. V trimming: 6 bases; J trimming: 5 bases; junction bases outside the gene matches: 5. The CDR3 length is 13 residues. Germline-derived CDR1 and CDR2 are MNHEY and SVGAGI.

This chain uses TRBV28 with TRBJ1-1, with a weak D call TRBD1 (5 bases). The CDR3 spans 13 residues. V shed 7 bases and J shed 10 bases, with 19 bases lying between them. Germline CDR1 MDHEN, CDR2 SYDVKM. This CDR3 reads CASMRPGVGRAFF. In nucleotides, the CDR3 is TGTGCCAGCATGCGCCCGGGGGTGGGGAGAGCTTTCTTT.

This clone appeared once. The chain joins TRBV10-3 to TRBJ2-7; 9 bases fit TRBD1. The germline gives CDR1 ENHRY, CDR2 SYGVKD. Unmatched junction bases numbered 4, after V lost 2 bases and J lost 5 bases. The CDR3 has 14 residues. DNA for the CDR3: TGTGCCATCAGTGAGGGGACAGGGAGGAACGAGCAGTACTTC. It yields the protein CAISEGTGRNEQYF.

V and J are TRBV2 and TRBJ1-5; 9 bases match TRBD1. J lost 6 bases, V lost 6 bases, and 6 bases had no gene match. The germline gives CDR1 SNHLY, CDR2 FYNNEI. The CDR3 has 14 residues. In DNA, the CDR3 is TGTGCCAGCAGGGCAACAGGGGGCTCTCAGCCCCAGCATTTT. It yields the protein CASRATGGSQPQHF.

For the CDR3, the DNA is TGCGCCAGCAGTGAGTGGGGGACAGGGGCCTGCGAGCAGTACTTC. This sequence encodes CASSEWGTGACEQYF. The chain has TRBV10-1 and TRBJ2-7, with 10 bases fitting TRBD1. The CDR3 length is 15 residues. The junction had 6 bases not matched to a gene; V was cut back by 1 base and J by 6 bases. Germline V gene data show CDR1 as WNHNN and CDR2 as SYGVQD (reference sequence).

This chain uses TRBV2 with TRBJ2-1, with 14 bases lining up with TRBD2. The CDR3 sequence is 15 residues long. V dropped 6 bases and J dropped 7; count of bases not matched to a gene: 5. Germline CDR1 SNHLY, CDR2 FYNNEI. CDR3 nucleotide sequence: TGTGCCAGCAGGGTGACTAGCGGGAGGGCGAATGAGCAGTTCTTC. It translates to CASRVTSGRANEQFF.

The rearrangement joins TRBV10-3 to TRBJ2-5, with D perhaps TRBD1 (5 bases). Germline V CDR1 and CDR2: ENHRY, SYGVKD. Trimming took 0 bases from V and 0 from J, leaving 11 bases between them. The length of the CDR3 is 16 residues. The CDR3 coding sequence is TGTGCCATCAGTGAGTCGATCAGGGCAGACCAAGAGACCCAGTACTTC. It is translated as CAISESIRADQETQYF.

The rearrangement joins TRBV18 to TRBJ2-7; 11 nucleotides align to TRBD1. CDR3 size: 17 residues. Losses at the gene ends were 3 bases for V and 5 bases for J; bases not matched to a gene: 12. Germline CDR1 reads KGHSH; CDR2 reads LQKENI. DNA of the CDR3: TGTGCCAGCTCACCCGATGCGTCGGGACAGGGGGGCCACGAGCAGTACTTC. This encodes CASSPDASGQGGHEQYF.

This sequence joins TRBV11-2 and TRBJ1-4; D is perhaps TRBD1 (6 bases). CDR1 is SGHAT, CDR2 FQNNGV, per germline. V lost 5 bases to trimming and J lost 4 bases, with 14 bases between them. The CDR3 is 15 residues long. The CDR3 loop reads CASSVSQGLNEKLFF. CDR3 in DNA: TGTGCCAGCAGCGTATCACAGGGCCTTAATGAAAAACTGTTTTTT.

The count of this clone is one. The chain combines TRBV3-1 (or the pseudogene TRBV3-2) with TRBJ1-1; the match to TRBD1 covers 7 bases. CDR3 length equals 15 residues. Germline V gene lookup returns CDR1 LGHDT and CDR2 YNNKEL (reference sequence). V lost 3 bases and J lost 3; bases outside the gene matches: 7. The CDR3 nucleotides are TGTGCCAGCAGCCATGACGACAGGGAATACACTGAAGCTTTCTTT. Protein product: CASSHDDREYTEAFF.

V gene TRBV5-1 combines with J gene TRBJ1-4, with TRBD1 matching over 8 bases. The length of the CDR3 is 17 residues. Germline loops: CDR1 SGHRS, CDR2 YFSETQ. The J segment lost 0 bases and the V segment lost 4 bases, leaving 8 bases of the junction unmatched. The CDR3 DNA follows: TGCGCCAGCAGCCTGGGGGACAGGCCCGCAACTAATGAAAAACTGTTTTTT. This codes for CASSLGDRPATNEKLFF.

The chain uses TRBV10-1 and TRBJ1-3; weak D call: TRBD1 (6 bases). Germline assignment: CDR1 WNHNN and CDR2 SYGVQD (reference sequence). V was cut by 8 bases and J by 4 bases, with 12 bases left in between. This CDR3 contains 13 residues. This CDR3 is CASPRGGGNTIYF. The DNA of the CDR3 is TGCGCCAGCCCGAGGGGGGGAGGAAACACCATATATTTT.

The rearrangement links TRBV15 to TRBJ2-5; 10 bases align to TRBD1. Germline lookup yields CDR1 LNHNV and CDR2 YYDKDF (reference sequence). Trimming took 0 bases from V and 4 from J; bases not matched to a gene: 5. This CDR3 region has 16 residues. The CDR3 DNA sequence: TGTGCCACCAGCAGAGATAGACAGGGGGCTGGAGAGACCCAGTACTTC. Translated: CATSRDRQGAGETQYF.

On this clone: Other DNA sequences from this sample encode an identical CDR3 as well. The chain links TRBV7-2 to TRBJ2-5; D possibly corresponds to TRBD1 (6 bases). CDR1 and CDR2 (germline): SGHTA, FQGNSA. Trimming shortened V by 0 bases and J by 1 base, and 6 bases separated the two germline ends. This CDR3 is built from 14 residues. This chain's CDR3 is CASSLAGAQETQYF. The CDR3 DNA is TGTGCCAGCAGCTTAGCGGGGGCCCAAGAGACCCAGTACTTC.

The chain carries TRBV12-5 and TRBJ2-1; 10 bases align to TRBD1. The CDR3 extends over 22 amino acids. Germline V gene data show CDR1 as LGHNT and CDR2 as FRNRAP. V was pared by 0 bases and J by 5 bases, with 22 bases of the junction left unmatched. CDR3 amino acids: CASGLVLRWTGGQAGRHNEQFF. In DNA form, the CDR3 reads TGTGCTAGTGGTTTGGTATTACGCTGGACAGGGGGGCAAGCGGGACGCCACAATGAGCAGTTCTTC.

This clone came up a few times. V usage is TRBV5-6 and J usage is TRBJ1-1; D is unclear. CDR3 length: 12 amino acids. CDR1 is SGHDT and CDR2 is YYEEEE in the germline V gene. Trimming stripped 4 bases from V and 7 bases from J, with 11 bases between. In DNA, the CDR3 is TGTGCCAGCAGCGGATGGGGAGGTGAAGCTTTCTTT. Translated: CASSGWGGEAFF.

This rearrangement joins TRBV18 to TRBJ1-3, with D tentatively TRBD1 (6 bases). Germline lookup yields CDR1 KGHSH and CDR2 LQKENI. This CDR3 contains 14 residues. Trimming pared 4 bases from V and 1 base from J, leaving 8 bases between. CDR3 DNA: TGTGCCAGCTCACAAGGGGGTTCTGGAAACACCATATATTTT. This codes for CASSQGGSGNTIYF.

The V and J genes are TRBV7-8 and TRBJ1-4; the D is unclear. Germline lookup yields CDR1 SGHVS and CDR2 FQNEAQ. CDR3 size: 13 residues. The V gene lost 3 bases and the J gene lost 8 bases, with 10 bases spanning the gap. The CDR3 protein is CASSFGFLEKLFF. The DNA of the CDR3 is TGTGCCAGCAGCTTCGGGTTTTTGGAAAAACTGTTTTTT.

The V gene is TRBV30, the J gene TRBJ2-7; weak D call: TRBD1 (5 bases). V was trimmed by 1 base and J by 4 bases, leaving 11 bases between them. CDR3 length: 13 amino acids. The V gene's germline CDR1 is GTSNPN and CDR2 SVGIG (reference sequence). CDR3 DNA: TGTGCCTGGAGTGCATACCAGGGTTACGAGCAGTACTTC. This translates into CAWSAYQGYEQYF.

The J gene is TRBJ2-7, the V gene TRBV10-3; weak D call: TRBD1 (5 bases). CDR1 ENHRY and CDR2 SYGVKD come from the germline V gene. The CDR3 runs 14 residues. The V end was cut by 6 bases, the J end by 2 bases, with 14 bases between. CDR3 bases: TGTGCCATCAGGGATCCCTCAGGGACCTACGAGCAGTACTTC. Translating gives CAIRDPSGTYEQYF.

This chain links TRBV5-4 with TRBJ2-7, with 8 bases that match TRBD1. The CDR3 covers 17 residues. V lost 3 bases and J lost 2; bases outside the gene matches: 13. Germline values: CDR1 SGHNT, CDR2 YYREEE (reference sequence). The CDR3 nucleotides read TGTGCCAGCAGCTCCCGGGACAGGTCCCAATTGCCCTACGAGCAGTACTTC. It translates to CASSSRDRSQLPYEQYF.

This chain connects TRBV12-2 to TRBJ2-1; whether TRBD2, the table's D call, matches the DNA was not checked. TRBV12-2 is termed a pseudogene. There are 15 residues in the CDR3. CDR3: CASRFKRGGYNEQFF. DNA for the CDR3: TGTGCAAGTCGCTTCAAGCGGGGGGGTTACAATGAGCAGTTCTTC.

The rearrangement links TRBV11-2 to TRBJ2-2, with 8 bases matching TRBD1. Per germline, CDR1 SGHAT and CDR2 FQNNGV. This CDR3 has 16 residues. V trimming: 6 bases; J trimming: 4 bases; junction bases outside the gene matches: 10. The chain's CDR3 is CASRPQGAGATGELFF. The CDR3 region has the DNA TGTGCCAGCAGACCGCAGGGGGCCGGGGCCACCGGGGAGCTGTTTTTT.